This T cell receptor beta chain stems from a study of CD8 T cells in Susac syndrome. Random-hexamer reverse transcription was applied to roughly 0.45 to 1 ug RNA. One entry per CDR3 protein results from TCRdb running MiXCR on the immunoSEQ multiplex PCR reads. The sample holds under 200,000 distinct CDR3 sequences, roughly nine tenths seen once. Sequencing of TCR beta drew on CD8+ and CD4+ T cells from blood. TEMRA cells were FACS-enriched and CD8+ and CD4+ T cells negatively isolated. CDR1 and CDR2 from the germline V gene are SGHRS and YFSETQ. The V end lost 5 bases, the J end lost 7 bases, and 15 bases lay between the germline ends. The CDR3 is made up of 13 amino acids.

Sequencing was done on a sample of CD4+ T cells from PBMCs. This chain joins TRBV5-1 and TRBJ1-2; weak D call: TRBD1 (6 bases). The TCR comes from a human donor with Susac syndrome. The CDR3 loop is CASRLDSWSGYTF. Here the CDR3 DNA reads TGCGCCAGCAGACTGGACAGTTGGAGTGGCTACACCTTC.